This T cell receptor beta chain was found in a study of blood T cell repertoires in COVID-19. Study summary: Sites across the United States, Italy and Spain contributed samples from acute and convalescent COVID-19.

TCRdb's copy holds only in-frame clones and misses some; the assay was immunoSEQ multiplex PCR. The repertoire holds fewer than 250,000 clones, with roughly 87% as singletons. Participants were aged roughly 18 to 100 years from more than 20 US areas. All recovered Cohort 3 donors got two negative PCRs, got clearance, or saw symptom resolution. V was pared by 3 bases and J by 6 bases, with 8 bases of the junction left unmatched. Germline loops: CDR1 SQVTM, CDR2 ANQGSEA. The CDR3 extends over 14 amino acids. Sequenced input: PBMCs or T cells enriched from blood (not recorded which). This TCR was recovered from a man aged 30 to 39 who had recovered from COVID-19. The chain combines TRBV29-1 with TRBJ2-7; 10 bases match TRBD2. The CDR3 reads CSVDGLAGVSEQYF. As DNA, the CDR3 is TGCAGCGTTGATGGGCTAGCGGGAGTATCCGAGCAGTACTTC.